This T cell receptor beta chain was captured by sequencing in a study of T cells and copy number aberrations in small-cell lung cancer. Method: immunoSEQ multiplex PCR; TCRdb's copy keeps in-frame clones and lacks some. The sample shows some 3,100 clones, about nine tenths of them seen only once. In regard to this clone: The conserved final phenylalanine or tryptophan is absent from the CDR3, which likely points to a read error.

The CDR3 has 17 amino acids. CDR1 is SSHAT and CDR2 is FNYEAQ in the germline V gene (reference sequence). What was sequenced was normal tissue next to the tumor. This rearrangement joins TRBV7-7 to TRBJ1-3; D remains ambiguous. The TCR was taken from a man between 45 and 60 years old with small cell lung cancer. The CDR3 reads CASSRTRTGSSGNTIYC. The CDR3 region has the DNA TGTGCTAGCAGCCGGACGAGGACGGGAAGCTCTGGAAACACCATATATTGT.